The 13 T cell receptor beta chains in this list originate from one sample, sequenced in a study of blood T cell repertoires in COVID-19. The assay was immunoSEQ multiplex PCR, and TCRdb's table has in-frame clones only and misses some. The sample includes 200,000 to 250,000 clones, 92% of them seen just once. The sample consisted of peripheral blood. Receptor source: a man aged 25 to 40 with acute or convalescent COVID-19.

The rearrangement uses TRBV14 and TRBJ2-3; 9 bases fit TRBD2. V lost 6 bases, J lost 2 bases, and 6 bases stayed unmatched. This CDR3 region has 15 residues. Germline V gene lookup returns CDR1 SGHDN and CDR2 FVKESK. The DNA for the CDR3 is TGTGCCAGCAGTCGAGGGACTAGCAACACAGATACGCAGTATTTT. This gives the protein CASSRGTSNTDTQYF. The full variable domain, with the rest looked up from reference TRBV14 and TRBJ2-3, is EAGVTQFPSHSVIEKGQTVTLRCDPISGHDNLYWYRRVMGKEIKFLLHFVKESKQDESGMPNNRFLAERTGGTYSTLKVQPAELEDSGVYFCASSRGTSNTDTQYFGPGTRLTVL.

This chain connects TRBV5-4 to TRBJ2-7; 11 nucleotides align to TRBD2. This CDR3 has 15 residues. Per germline, CDR1 SGHNT and CDR2 YYREEE (reference sequence). V gave up 0 bases and J gave up 7 bases; unmatched junction bases: 6. In nucleotides, the CDR3 is TGTGCCAGCAGCTTGGGGCTAGCGGGAGGTGAAGAGCAGTACTTC. Translating it yields CASSLGLAGGEEQYF.

This chain uses TRBV28 with TRBJ2-2, with TRBD1 matching 10 bases. The junction had 16 bases not matched to a gene; V was cut back by 7 bases and J by 5 bases. CDR3 length equals 18 residues. CDR1 MDHEN and CDR2 SYDVKM come from the germline V gene. For the CDR3, the DNA is TGTGCCAGCACCCGACAGGGGGCAGCCCCTAAAAAAACCGGGGAGCTGTTTTTT. It translates to CASTRQGAAPKKTGELFF.

The chain joins TRBV4-2 to TRBJ1-2; D ambiguous. This CDR3 contains 12 residues. Germline CDR1 LGHNA, CDR2 YNFKEQ. V lost 0 bases and J 8 bases, leaving 7 bases between the germline ends. The CDR3 bases are TGTGCCAGCAGCCAAGACCCGCAGGGCTACACCTTC. It yields the protein CASSQDPQGYTF.

The rearrangement uses TRBV21-1 and TRBJ2-5; TRBD2 is the table's D call, not checked against the DNA. TRBV21-1 is a pseudogene locus. This CDR3 comprises 18 residues. CDR3 DNA sequence: TGTGCCAGCAGCAAAAGATCTAGCGGGGGGGCGGTCCGAGAGACCCAGTACTTC. Protein sequence: CASSKRSSGGAVRETQYF.

A note on this clone: Additional DNA sequences in this sample encode the identical CDR3. This rearrangement joins TRBV7-9 to TRBJ2-1, with D perhaps matching TRBD2 (5 bases). Germline V gene sequence: CDR1 SEHNR, CDR2 FQNEAQ (reference sequence). Trimming took off 5 bases at V and 0 bases at J, with 11 bases between the two ends. CDR3 length: 15 residues. The CDR3 sequence is CASSPPGSSYNEQFF. CDR3 bases: TGTGCCAGCAGCCCGCCGGGGTCCTCCTACAATGAGCAGTTCTTC.

This clone was found a few times. The rearrangement uses TRBV27 and TRBJ2-4; D perhaps matches TRBD1 (5 bases). This CDR3 is 15 amino acids long. Trimming took off 1 base at V and 6 bases at J, with 13 bases between the two ends. Germline V gene sequence: CDR1 MNHEY, CDR2 SMNVEV (reference sequence). The CDR3 bases are TGTGCCAGCAGTTTATTGATGGGCCAGGGAAACATTCAGTACTTC. Protein: CASSLLMGQGNIQYF.

The chain's CDR3 is CASSVGGQTSNEKLFF. The CDR3 DNA reads as TGTGCCAGCAGCGTAGGAGGGCAGACATCGAATGAAAAACTGTTTTTT. This chain uses TRBV9 with TRBJ1-4, with D unclear. Trimming cost V 0 bases and J 5 bases, with 14 bases left between them. The CDR3 runs to 16 residues. Per the germline V gene, CDR1 is SGDLS and CDR2 is YYNGEE.

This clone occurred once. The genes are TRBV30 and TRBJ2-3; 8 positions agree with TRBD2. The V gene end was trimmed by 0 bases and the J gene end by 3 bases; junction bases not matched to a gene: 5. The CDR3 runs 15 residues. Per the germline V gene, CDR1 is GTSNPN and CDR2 is SVGIG (reference sequence). Here the CDR3 reads CAWSVGAGVTDTQYF. DNA of the CDR3: TGTGCCTGGAGTGTGGGAGCGGGAGTGACAGATACGCAGTATTTT.

The chain employs TRBV5-1 and TRBJ2-1; TRBD1 matches 8 bases. Germline assignment: CDR1 SGHRS and CDR2 YFSETQ. This CDR3 comprises 16 residues. The trim removed 0 bases at V and 4 bases at J, leaving 6 bases unmatched. The DNA of the CDR3 is TGCGCCAGCAGCTTGGTCTCGCAGGGGGCTTACAATGAGCAGTTCTTC. It specifies CASSLVSQGAYNEQFF.

This clone occurred once. This chain joins TRBV6-5 and TRBJ1-5, with TRBD1 matching over 8 bases. The germline CDR1 and CDR2 sequences are MNHEY and SVGAGI. With 2 bases clipped from V and 9 bases from J, the junction kept 6 bases outside the gene matches. The CDR3 length is 14 residues. CDR3 nucleotides: TGTGCCAGCAGTTACGGACAGGGTTACGGGCCCCAGCATTTT. It yields the protein CASSYGQGYGPQHF.

This chain joins TRBV9 and TRBJ2-3; 7 bases map to TRBD2. The CDR3 has 15 amino acids. In germline, CDR1 is SGDLS, CDR2 YYNGEE. V lost 7 bases, J lost 5 bases, and 13 bases stayed unmatched. CDR3 loop: CASAVAGWGEDTQYF. The CDR3 region has the DNA TGTGCCAGCGCCGTAGCGGGTTGGGGGGAAGATACGCAGTATTTT.

This clone was seen only once. V usage is TRBV14 and J usage is TRBJ2-7; 7 bases match TRBD2. The germline CDR1 and CDR2 sequences are SGHDN and FVKESK. This CDR3 region has 14 residues. J was trimmed by 4 bases and V by 1 base; bases with no gene match: 4. For the CDR3, the DNA is TGTGCCAGCAGCCAAGGCGGGAGATCTTACGAGCAGTACTTC. This gives the protein CASSQGGRSYEQYF.